This T cell receptor (beta chain) was captured in a study of neoadjuvant anti-PD-1 for oral cavity cancer. Regarding the study as a whole: TCR analyses covered only a few patients per response group.

Clones were sequenced by immunoSEQ multiplex PCR, and TCRdb holds only the in-frame ones, with some missing. The table includes fewer than 20,000 clones, 65% to 85% detected once. As concerns this clone: Its cognate antigen is unknown.

The ends lost 0 bases at V and 5 bases at J; junction bases unmatched: 5. Germline values: CDR1 MNHEY, CDR2 SVGAGI. The CDR3 is 16 amino acids. The source was PBMCs, collected before nivolumab (anti-PD-1) treatment. V gene TRBV6-5 combines with J gene TRBJ1-2, with 11 positions matching TRBD1. This TCR came from a person aged 40 to 85 with oral cavity squamous cell carcinoma. The CDR3 spells CASSYSRTGGGYGYTF. CDR3 in DNA: TGTGCCAGCAGTTACTCCCGGACAGGGGGCGGGTATGGCTACACCTTC.